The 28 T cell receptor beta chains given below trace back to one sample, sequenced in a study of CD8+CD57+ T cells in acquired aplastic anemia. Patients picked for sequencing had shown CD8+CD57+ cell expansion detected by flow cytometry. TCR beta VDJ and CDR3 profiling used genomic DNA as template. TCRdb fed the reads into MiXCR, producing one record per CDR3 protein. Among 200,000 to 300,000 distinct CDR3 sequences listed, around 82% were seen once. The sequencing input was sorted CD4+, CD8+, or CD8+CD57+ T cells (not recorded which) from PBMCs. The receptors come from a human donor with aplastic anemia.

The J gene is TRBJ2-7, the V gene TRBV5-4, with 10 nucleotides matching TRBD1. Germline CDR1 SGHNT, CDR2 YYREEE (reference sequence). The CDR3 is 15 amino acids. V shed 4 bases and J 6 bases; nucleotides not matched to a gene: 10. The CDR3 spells CASSMDRGTGPEQYF. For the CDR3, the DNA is TGTGCCAGCAGCATGGACAGGGGGACAGGGCCCGAGCAGTACTTC.

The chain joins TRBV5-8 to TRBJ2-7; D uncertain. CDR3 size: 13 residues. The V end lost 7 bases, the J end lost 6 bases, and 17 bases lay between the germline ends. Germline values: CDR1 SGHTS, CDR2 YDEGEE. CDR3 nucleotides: TGTGCCAGCGGCGTCCGAATGTGGCGCGAGCAGTACTTC. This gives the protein CASGVRMWREQYF.

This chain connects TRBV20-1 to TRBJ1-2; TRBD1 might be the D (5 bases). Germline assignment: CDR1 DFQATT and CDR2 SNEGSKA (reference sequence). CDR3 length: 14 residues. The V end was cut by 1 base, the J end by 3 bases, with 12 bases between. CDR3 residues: CSARASTGDYGYTF. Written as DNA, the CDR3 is TGCAGTGCTAGAGCGAGCACAGGAGACTATGGCTACACCTTC.

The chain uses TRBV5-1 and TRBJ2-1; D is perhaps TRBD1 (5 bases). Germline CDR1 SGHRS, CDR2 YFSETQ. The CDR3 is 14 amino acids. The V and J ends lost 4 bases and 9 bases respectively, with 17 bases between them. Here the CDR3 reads CASSVSGQGGEQFF. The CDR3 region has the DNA TGCGCCAGCAGCGTGTCAGGGCAGGGCGGTGAGCAGTTCTTC. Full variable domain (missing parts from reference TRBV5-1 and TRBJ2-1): KAGVTQTPRYLIKTRGQQVTLSCSPISGHRSVSWYQQTPGQGLQFLFEYFSETQRNKGNFPGRFSGRQFSNSRSEMNVSTLELGDSALYLCASSVSGQGGEQFFGPGTRLTVL.

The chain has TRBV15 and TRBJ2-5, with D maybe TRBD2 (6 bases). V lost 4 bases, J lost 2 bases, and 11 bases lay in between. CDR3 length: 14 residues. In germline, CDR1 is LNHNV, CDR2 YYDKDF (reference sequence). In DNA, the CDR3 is TGTGCCACCAGCATAGCGAGCGGGCAAGAGACCCAGTACTTC. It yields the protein CATSIASGQETQYF.

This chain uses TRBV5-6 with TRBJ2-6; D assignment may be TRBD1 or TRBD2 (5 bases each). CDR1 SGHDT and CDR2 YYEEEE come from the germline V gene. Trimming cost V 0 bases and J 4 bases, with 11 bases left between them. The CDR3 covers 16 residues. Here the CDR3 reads CASSLARGYGANVLTF. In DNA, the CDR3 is TGTGCCAGCAGCTTGGCGAGGGGCTACGGGGCCAACGTCCTGACTTTC.

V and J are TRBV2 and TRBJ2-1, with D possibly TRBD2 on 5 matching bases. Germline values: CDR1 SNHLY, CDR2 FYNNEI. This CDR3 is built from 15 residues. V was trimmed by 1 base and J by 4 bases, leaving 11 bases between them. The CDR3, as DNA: TGTGCCAGCAGTGAAGACGGGGTTAGTTACAATGAGCAGTTCTTC. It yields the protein CASSEDGVSYNEQFF.

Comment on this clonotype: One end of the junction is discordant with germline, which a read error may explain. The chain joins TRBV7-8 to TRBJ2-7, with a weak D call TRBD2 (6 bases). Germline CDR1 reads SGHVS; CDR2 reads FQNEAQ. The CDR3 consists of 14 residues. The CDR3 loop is CASSVGGGPDAQYF. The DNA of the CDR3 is TGTGCCAGCAGCGTCGGGGGAGGACCCGATGCGCAGTATTTC.

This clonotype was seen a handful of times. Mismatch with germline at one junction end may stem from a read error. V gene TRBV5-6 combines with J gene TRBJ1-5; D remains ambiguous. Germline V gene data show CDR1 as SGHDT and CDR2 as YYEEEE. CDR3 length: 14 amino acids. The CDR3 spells CASSLAWGNQPQHF. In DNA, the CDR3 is TGTGCCAGCAGTTTGGCGTGGGGCAATCAGCCCCAGCATTTT.

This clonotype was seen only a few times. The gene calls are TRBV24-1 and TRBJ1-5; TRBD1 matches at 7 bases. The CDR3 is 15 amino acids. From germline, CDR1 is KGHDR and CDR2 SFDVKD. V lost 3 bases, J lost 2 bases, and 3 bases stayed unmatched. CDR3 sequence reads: CATSDPGTGNQPQHF. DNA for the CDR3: TGTGCCACCAGTGATCCTGGGACAGGCAATCAGCCCCAGCATTTT.

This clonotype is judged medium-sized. The CDR3 region is CASSWDREDSPLHF. In nucleotides, the CDR3 is TGTGCCAGCAGTTGGGACAGGGAGGATTCACCCCTCCACTTT. This sequence joins TRBV25-1 and TRBJ1-6; 9 nucleotides line up with TRBD1. This CDR3 spans 14 amino acids. Trimming cost V 5 bases and J 8 bases; bases outside gene matches: 4. Germline V lookup: CDR1 MGHDK, CDR2 SYGVNS.

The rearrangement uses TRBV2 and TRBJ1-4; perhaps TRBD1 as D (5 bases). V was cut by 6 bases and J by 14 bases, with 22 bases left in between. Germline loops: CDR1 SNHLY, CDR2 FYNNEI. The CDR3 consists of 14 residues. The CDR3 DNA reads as TGTGCCAGCAGGGGGGACGGGGGAAATGCACAGCTGTTTTTT. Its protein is CASRGDGGNAQLFF.

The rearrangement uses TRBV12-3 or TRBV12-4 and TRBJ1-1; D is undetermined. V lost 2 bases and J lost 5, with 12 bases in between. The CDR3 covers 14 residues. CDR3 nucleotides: TGTGCCAGCAGTTTATTGGGATGGGAGACTGAAGCTTTCTTT. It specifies CASSLLGWETEAFF.

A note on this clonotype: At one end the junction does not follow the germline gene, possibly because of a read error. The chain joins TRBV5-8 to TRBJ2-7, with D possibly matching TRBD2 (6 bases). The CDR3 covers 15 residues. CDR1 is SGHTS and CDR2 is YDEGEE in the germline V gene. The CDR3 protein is CASSYWEARDDEQYF. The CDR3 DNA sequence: TGTGCTAGCAGTTATTGGGAGGCCAGGGACGACGAGCAGTACTTC.

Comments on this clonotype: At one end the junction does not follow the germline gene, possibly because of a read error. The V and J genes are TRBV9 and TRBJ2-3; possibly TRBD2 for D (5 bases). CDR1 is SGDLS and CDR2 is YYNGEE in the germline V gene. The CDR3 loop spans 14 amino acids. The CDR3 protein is CASSVAGWRNPHYF. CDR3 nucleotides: TGTGCCAGCAGCGTAGCGGGATGGCGCAATCCGCACTATTTT.

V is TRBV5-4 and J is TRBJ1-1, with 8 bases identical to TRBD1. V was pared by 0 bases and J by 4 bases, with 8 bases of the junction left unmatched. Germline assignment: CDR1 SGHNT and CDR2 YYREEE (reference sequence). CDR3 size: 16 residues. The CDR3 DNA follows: TGTGCCAGCAGCTTGGGATCAGGGGGCCTTTTCACTGAAGCTTTCTTT. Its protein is CASSLGSGGLFTEAFF.

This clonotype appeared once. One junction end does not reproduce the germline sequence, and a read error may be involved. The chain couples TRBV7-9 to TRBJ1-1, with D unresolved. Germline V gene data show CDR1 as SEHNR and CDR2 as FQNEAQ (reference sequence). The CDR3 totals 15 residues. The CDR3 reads CASSFQITGNTDAFF. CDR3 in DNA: TGTGCCAGCAGCTTTCAAATAACCGGGAACACTGATGCTTTCTTT.

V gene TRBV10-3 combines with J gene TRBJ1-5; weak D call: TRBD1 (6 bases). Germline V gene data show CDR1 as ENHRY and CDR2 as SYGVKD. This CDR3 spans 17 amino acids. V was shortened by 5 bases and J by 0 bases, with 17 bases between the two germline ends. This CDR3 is CAISKGGQINSNQPQHF. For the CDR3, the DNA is TGTGCCATCAGTAAAGGCGGACAGATCAATAGCAATCAGCCCCAGCATTTT.

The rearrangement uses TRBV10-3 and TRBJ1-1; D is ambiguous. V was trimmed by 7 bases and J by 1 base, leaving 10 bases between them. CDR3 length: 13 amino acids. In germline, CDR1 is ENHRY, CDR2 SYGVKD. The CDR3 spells CAITPDTNTEAFF. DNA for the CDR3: TGTGCCATCACCCCAGATACGAACACTGAAGCTTTCTTT.

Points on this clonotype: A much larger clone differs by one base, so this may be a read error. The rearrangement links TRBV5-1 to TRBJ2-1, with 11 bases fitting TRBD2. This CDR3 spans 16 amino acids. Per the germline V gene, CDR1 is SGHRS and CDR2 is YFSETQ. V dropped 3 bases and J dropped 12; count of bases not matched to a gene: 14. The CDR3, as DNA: TGCGCCAGCAGCTCAGCTAGCGGGGGGACGGTTGGGGGGCAGTTCTTC. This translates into CASSSASGGTVGGQFF.

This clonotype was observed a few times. CDR3 sequence reads: CSVGGAGGELFF. CDR3 in DNA: TGCAGCGTTGGGGGGGCCGGCGGGGAGCTGTTTTTT. V usage is TRBV29-1 and J usage is TRBJ2-2; D could derive from TRBD1 or TRBD2 (6 bases each). The germline gives CDR1 SQVTM, CDR2 ANQGSEA. The V and J ends lost 4 bases and 7 bases respectively, with 10 bases between them. The CDR3 is made up of 12 amino acids.

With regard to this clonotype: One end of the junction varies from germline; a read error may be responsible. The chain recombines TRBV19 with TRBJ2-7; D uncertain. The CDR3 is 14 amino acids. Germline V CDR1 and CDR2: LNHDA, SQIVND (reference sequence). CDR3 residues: CASSSTGEAYEEYF. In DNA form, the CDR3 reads TGTGCCAGTAGCTCAACTGGCGAAGCCTACGAGGAGTACTTC.

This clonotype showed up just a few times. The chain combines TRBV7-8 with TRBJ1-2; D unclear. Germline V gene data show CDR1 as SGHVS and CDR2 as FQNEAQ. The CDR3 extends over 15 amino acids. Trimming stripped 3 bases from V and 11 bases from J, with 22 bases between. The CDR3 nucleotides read TGTGCCAGCAGCTTGGCGGGAGGTGCCGATACGGAGTACACCTTC. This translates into CASSLAGGADTEYTF.

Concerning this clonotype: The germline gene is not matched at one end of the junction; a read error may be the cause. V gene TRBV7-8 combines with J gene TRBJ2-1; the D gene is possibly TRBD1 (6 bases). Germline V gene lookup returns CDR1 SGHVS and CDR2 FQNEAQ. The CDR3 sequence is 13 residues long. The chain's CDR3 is CASSVGGIHDTQF. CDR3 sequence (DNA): TGTGCCAGCAGCGTAGGGGGAATCCATGATACGCAGTTT.

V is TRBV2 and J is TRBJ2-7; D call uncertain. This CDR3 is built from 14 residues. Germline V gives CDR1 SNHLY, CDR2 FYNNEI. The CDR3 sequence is CASLGRRNDKEQYV. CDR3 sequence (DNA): TGTGCCAGCCTCGGCAGGCGCAATGACAAAGAGCAGTATGTC.

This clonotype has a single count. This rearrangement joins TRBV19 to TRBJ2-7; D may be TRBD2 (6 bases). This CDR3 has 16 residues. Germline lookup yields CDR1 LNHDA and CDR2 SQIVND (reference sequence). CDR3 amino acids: CASSIASEAYNDQLFV. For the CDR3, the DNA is TGTGCCAGTAGTATAGCTAGCGAAGCCTACAATGACCAGCTCTTCGTC.

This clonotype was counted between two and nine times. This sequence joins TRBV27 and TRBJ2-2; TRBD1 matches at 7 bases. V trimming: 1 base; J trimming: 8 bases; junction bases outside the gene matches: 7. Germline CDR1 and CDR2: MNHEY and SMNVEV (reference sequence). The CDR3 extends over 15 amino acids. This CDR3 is CASSLFEGAIGELFF. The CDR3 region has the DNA TGTGCCAGCAGTTTATTTGAGGGGGCGATAGGGGAGCTGTTTTTT.

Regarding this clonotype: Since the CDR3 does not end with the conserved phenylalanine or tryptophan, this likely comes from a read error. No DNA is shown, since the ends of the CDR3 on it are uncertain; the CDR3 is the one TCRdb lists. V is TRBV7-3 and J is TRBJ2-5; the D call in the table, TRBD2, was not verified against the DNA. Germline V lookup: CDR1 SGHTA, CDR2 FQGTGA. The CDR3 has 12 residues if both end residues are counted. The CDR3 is CASSSSGRTRYA.